Shown below are 12 T cell receptor beta chains from a single sample sequenced in a study of vaccination and CD4 T cells after COVID-19. For these receptors, no antigen is known. Sample treatment: roughly ten-day PBMC culture with coronavirus spike peptide pools or control peptides (ViraFEST assay). Scientists ran DNA taken from cultured CD4+ T cells through the Oncomine TCR Beta short-read assay for sequencing. TCRdb reprocessed the PCR reads via MiXCR and lists one record per CDR3 protein. The repertoire has some 15,000 distinct CDR3 sequences, approximately 80% of them found once; the top ten carry nearly 10%. Material: CD4+ T cells from blood, cultured in vitro, obtained after SARS-CoV-2 vaccination. The receptors originated from a human donor who received a COVID-19 vaccine.

CDR3 sequence reads: CASSEPSGGYTF. The CDR3 DNA reads as TGTGCCAGCAGTGAACCCTCGGGTGGCTACACCTTC. This chain links TRBV25-1 with TRBJ1-2; D gene unclear. V dropped 2 bases and J dropped 7 bases, with 8 bases sitting between them. The length of the CDR3 is 12 residues. CDR1 MGHDK and CDR2 SYGVNS come from the germline V gene.

The V call is TRBV6-1, the J call TRBJ1-1; D is possibly TRBD1 (5 bases). V dropped 6 bases and J dropped 3 bases, with 11 bases sitting between them. This CDR3 is 13 amino acids long. Germline V lookup: CDR1 MNHNS, CDR2 SASEGT. CDR3 in DNA: TGTGCCAGCAGCCTCGAGGGGCACACTGAAGCTTTCTTT. Translation: CASSLEGHTEAFF.

The chain couples TRBV20-1 to TRBJ2-4; TRBD2 is a possible D gene (6 bases). CDR1 is DFQATT, CDR2 SNEGSKA, per germline (reference sequence). CDR3 size: 18 residues. Between the trimmed V and J ends, which lost 1 base and 0 bases, there was a span of 19 bases. The CDR3 DNA follows: TGCAGTGCTAGAGTTCCGTCGGGGGTCCTACCAGCCAAAAACATTCAGTACTTC. Protein: CSARVPSGVLPAKNIQYF.

The chain joins TRBV7-9 to TRBJ1-5; TRBD1 agrees at 9 bases. V dropped 4 bases and J dropped 6; count of bases not matched to a gene: 7. This CDR3 is 15 amino acids long. CDR1 is SEHNR and CDR2 is FQNEAQ in the germline V gene (reference sequence). In nucleotides, the CDR3 is TGTGCCAGCAGCTCCTCCGGGACAGGGATTCAGCCCCAGCATTTT. It encodes CASSSSGTGIQPQHF.

The gene calls are TRBV7-8 and TRBJ1-3, with D possibly being TRBD1 (5 bases). Trimming took 5 bases from V and 0 from J, leaving 14 bases between them. CDR3 length: 16 residues. From germline, CDR1 is SGHVS and CDR2 FQNEAQ. The CDR3 reads CASSLGRRTSGNTIYF. In DNA, the CDR3 is TGTGCCAGCAGCCTGGGACGGCGAACCTCTGGAAACACCATATATTTT.

This clonotype was counted between two and nine times. V usage is TRBV14 and J usage is TRBJ1-2; possibly TRBD1 for D (6 bases). The CDR3 loop spans 16 amino acids. V dropped 4 bases and J dropped 5 bases, with 20 bases sitting between them. Germline lookup yields CDR1 SGHDN and CDR2 FVKESK. The CDR3 bases are TGTGCCAGCAGCCGGAGCCGGGCAGGGGATCAGTATGGCTACACCTTC. This gives the protein CASSRSRAGDQYGYTF.

J is TRBJ1-2 and V is TRBV6-1, with D uncertain. Germline CDR1 reads MNHNS; CDR2 reads SASEGT. V gave up 1 base and J gave up 7 bases, with 19 bases separating them. The CDR3 contains 16 residues. CDR3 in DNA: TGTGCCAGCAGTGAAGAGTGGAGTATAGGCACTCGTGGCTACACCTTC. Residues: CASSEEWSIGTRGYTF.

This clonotype was seen only a few times. The chain is built from TRBV5-4 and TRBJ2-3, with D maybe TRBD2 (6 bases). V shed 0 bases and J shed 4 bases, with 15 bases lying between them. The length of the CDR3 is 16 residues. Germline CDR1 and CDR2: SGHNT and YYREEE (reference sequence). CDR3 protein: CASSLAVGGESDTQYF. CDR3 nucleotides: TGTGCCAGCAGCTTGGCCGTCGGGGGTGAGTCAGATACGCAGTATTTT.

The rearrangement uses TRBV19 and TRBJ2-1; no reliable D call. V lost 4 bases, J lost 4 bases, and 11 bases lay in between. Germline V CDR1 and CDR2: LNHDA, SQIVND (reference sequence). The CDR3 consists of 14 residues. The CDR3 region is CASSTRATYNEQFF. The CDR3 nucleotides are TGTGCCAGTAGTACCCGAGCAACGTACAATGAGCAGTTCTTC. The whole variable domain, remainder taken from reference TRBV19 and TRBJ2-1, is DGGITQSPKYLFRKEGQNVTLSCEQNLNHDAMYWYRQDPGQGLRLIYYSQIVNDFQKGDIAEGYSVSREKKESFPLTVTSAQKNPTAFYLCASSTRATYNEQFFGPGTRLTVL.

As to this clonotype: The junction and the germline gene differ at one end; a read error may be behind it. The chain has TRBV15 and TRBJ2-4; D not certain. Per germline, CDR1 LNHNV and CDR2 YYDKDF (reference sequence). This CDR3 has 15 residues. DNA of the CDR3: TGTGCCACCAGCACCCTGACGGGTATCAAAAACATTCGGTACTTC. Protein product: CATSTLTGIKNIRYF.

The chain uses TRBV20-1 and TRBJ1-2; D is uncertain. Germline values: CDR1 DFQATT, CDR2 SNEGSKA (reference sequence). V gave up 2 bases and J gave up 4 bases, with 11 bases separating them. The CDR3 totals 13 residues. The CDR3 reads CSARQTFIYGYTF. For the CDR3, the DNA is TGCAGTGCTAGACAGACATTTATCTATGGCTACACCTTC.

Turning to this clonotype: Relative to the germline gene, one junction end is altered; a read error may explain this. The CDR3 sequence is CASRIVPQNTEAFF. In DNA form, the CDR3 reads TGTGCCAGTAGGATAGTCCCCCAGAACACTGAAGCTTTCTTT. This chain links TRBV19 with TRBJ1-1; no firm D call. The length of the CDR3 is 14 residues. Germline V gene sequence: CDR1 LNHDA, CDR2 SQIVND (reference sequence).